This T cell receptor beta chain emerged from a study of OX40 agonist ivuxolimab in advanced cancers. Overall study results and limits: In general, CD8+ T cells held more expanded clones than CD4+ did, on average.

The CDR3 is made up of 16 amino acids. Trimming removed 3 bases from V and 0 bases from J, with 12 bases in between. The germline V gene has CDR1 KGHSH and CDR2 LQKENI. The protocol was immunoSEQ multiplex PCR, while the TCRdb copy is restricted to in-frame clones and leaves out a portion. Altogether 35,000 to 40,000 clones are present, over 80% being singletons, with the ten largest covering 21%. On this clone itself: The antigen remains unidentified.

The source is an adult with an advanced solid tumor such as melanoma, head and neck, liver or kidney cancer. The sequencing here drew on CD4+ or CD8+ T cells sorted from blood, taken in a trial of the OX40 agonist ivuxolimab. The rearrangement uses TRBV18 and TRBJ2-1; a weak D match, TRBD1 (6 bases). The chain's CDR3 is CASSPRTVSSYNEQFF. The CDR3 DNA reads TGTGCCAGCTCACCTCGGACAGTTAGCTCCTACAATGAGCAGTTCTTC. The full variable domain, rest sourced from reference TRBV18 and TRBJ2-1, is NAGVMQNPRHLVRRRGQEARLRCSPMKGHSHVYWYRQLPEEGLKFMVYLQKENIIDESGMPKERFSAEFPKEGPSILRIQQVVRGDSAAYFCASSPRTVSSYNEQFFGPGTRLTVL.